This T cell receptor (beta chain) was identified during a study of cytomegalovirus exposure and HLA in healthy donors. Study findings and constraints: Later on, an analysis tied 15,000 to 20,000 TCR beta sequences to HLA alleles at 0.05 false discovery rate.

The CDR3 length is 13 residues. Germline V gene lookup returns CDR1 LNHDA and CDR2 SQIVND (reference sequence). V shed 5 bases and J shed 3 bases, with 10 bases lying between them. 60 Vbeta and 13 Jbeta primers were used in PCR. The repertoire was sequenced with immunoSEQ multiplex PCR; TCRdb's copy has only in-frame clones and lacks some. This table has some 170,000 clones, 60% to 80% appearing once. Judged by abundance, this clone is medium-sized. Its antigen is undetermined. This sequence was found in a man aged 40-55 years in good health and CMV-seropositive. Sequencing was done on a sample of PBMCs. The V gene is TRBV19, the J gene TRBJ1-1; unclear D gene. In DNA form, the CDR3 reads TGTGCCAGTAGTGTCCGACTGGACACTGAAGCTTTCTTT. It encodes CASSVRLDTEAFF.